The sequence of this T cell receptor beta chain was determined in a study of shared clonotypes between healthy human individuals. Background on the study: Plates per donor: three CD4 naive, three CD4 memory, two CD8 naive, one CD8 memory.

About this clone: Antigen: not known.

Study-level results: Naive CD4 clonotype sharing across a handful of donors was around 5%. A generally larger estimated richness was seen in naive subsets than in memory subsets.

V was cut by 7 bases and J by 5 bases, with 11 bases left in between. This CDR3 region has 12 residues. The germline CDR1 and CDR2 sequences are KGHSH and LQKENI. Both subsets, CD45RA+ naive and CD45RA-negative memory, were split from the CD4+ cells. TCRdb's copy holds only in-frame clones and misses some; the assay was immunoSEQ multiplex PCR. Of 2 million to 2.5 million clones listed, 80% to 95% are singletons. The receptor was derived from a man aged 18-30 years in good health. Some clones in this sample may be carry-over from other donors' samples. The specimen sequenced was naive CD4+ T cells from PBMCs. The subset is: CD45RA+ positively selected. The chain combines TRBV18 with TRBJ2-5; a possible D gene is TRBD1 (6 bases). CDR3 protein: CASFTGLETQYF. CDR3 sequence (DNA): TGTGCCAGCTTTACAGGGCTGGAGACCCAGTACTTC.